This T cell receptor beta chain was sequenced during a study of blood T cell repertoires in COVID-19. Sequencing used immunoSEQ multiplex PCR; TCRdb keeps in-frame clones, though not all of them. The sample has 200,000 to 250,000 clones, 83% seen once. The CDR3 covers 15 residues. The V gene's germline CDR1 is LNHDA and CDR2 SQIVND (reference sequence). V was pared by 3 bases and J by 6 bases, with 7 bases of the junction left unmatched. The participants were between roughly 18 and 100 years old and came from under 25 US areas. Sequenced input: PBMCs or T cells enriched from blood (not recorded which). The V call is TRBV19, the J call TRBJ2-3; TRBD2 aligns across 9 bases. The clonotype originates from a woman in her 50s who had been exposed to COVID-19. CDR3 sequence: CASSISSGVGDTQYF. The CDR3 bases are TGTGCCAGTAGTATCTCTAGCGGGGTTGGGGATACGCAGTATTTT. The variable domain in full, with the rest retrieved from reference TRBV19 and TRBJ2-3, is DGGITQSPKYLFRKEGQNVTLSCEQNLNHDAMYWYRQDPGQGLRLIYYSQIVNDFQKGDIAEGYSVSREKKESFPLTVTSAQKNPTAFYLCASSISSGVGDTQYFGPGTRLTVL.